One sample yielded the 31 T cell receptor beta chains listed below, sequenced in a study of technical replicates of blood from a handful of donors. Assay used: immunoSEQ multiplex PCR; TCRdb lists only in-frame clones, some missing. The sample records 66,000 or so clones, around 97% being singletons. Sequencing input: T cells isolated from PBMCs. The receptors come from a human donor in good health.

The chain recombines TRBV10-2 with TRBJ2-2; the D gene is possibly TRBD2 (5 bases). CDR3 length: 15 residues. Germline V gene sequence: CDR1 WSHSY, CDR2 SAAADI. The germline V and J ends were trimmed by 8 bases and 3 bases, with 16 bases remaining between them. CDR3 DNA sequence: TGCGCCAGCCTGCTTGGAGCGGACTACACCGGGGAGCTGTTTTTT. Its protein product is CASLLGADYTGELFF.

The chain uses TRBV28 and TRBJ2-7; TRBD2 agrees at 12 bases. The CDR3 sequence is 17 residues long. In germline, CDR1 is MDHEN, CDR2 SYDVKM. The J segment lost 1 base and the V segment lost 5 bases, leaving 9 bases of the junction unmatched. In DNA form, the CDR3 reads TGTGCCAGCAGTCTTCGTGGACTAGCGGGATCTTCCTACGAGCAGTACTTC. Residues: CASSLRGLAGSSYEQYF.

The chain joins TRBV27 to TRBJ2-7; 9 bases line up with TRBD1. Per germline, CDR1 MNHEY and CDR2 SMNVEV (reference sequence). The CDR3 consists of 12 residues. J gave up 10 bases and V 7 bases, and 8 bases lay outside the gene matches. The CDR3 nucleotides read TGTGCCAGCACCAAGGGACAGGGTAATCAGTACTTC. Translation gives CASTKGQGNQYF.

J is TRBJ2-7 and V is TRBV6-1; D remains unclear. Germline V CDR1 and CDR2: MNHNS, SASEGT. The V end lost 3 bases, the J end lost 3 bases, and 9 bases lay between the germline ends. The CDR3 consists of 13 residues. CDR3 sequence reads: CASSEARFYEQYF. The CDR3, as DNA: TGTGCCAGCAGTGAGGCTAGATTCTACGAGCAGTACTTC.

This chain joins TRBV11-1 and TRBJ2-2; D gene unclear. CDR1 is SGHAT and CDR2 is FQDESV in the germline V gene (reference sequence). The V gene lost 2 bases and the J gene lost 11 bases, with 15 bases spanning the gap. The CDR3 has 14 residues. The CDR3 DNA reads TGTGCCAGCAGCTTATTCCCGCAGGCTGAAGAGCTGTTTTTT. Translation gives CASSLFPQAEELFF.

This clone is a singleton in its sample. The chain recombines TRBV5-1 with TRBJ2-1, with TRBD2 matching over 11 bases. The CDR3 sequence is 20 residues long. CDR1 and CDR2 from the germline V gene are SGHRS and YFSETQ. The junction had 16 bases not matched to a gene; V was cut back by 3 bases and J by 2 bases. This chain's CDR3 is CASSWLLPGLAEIPYNEQFF. The CDR3 DNA follows: TGCGCCAGCAGCTGGCTTCTTCCGGGACTAGCGGAGATACCCTACAATGAGCAGTTCTTC.

This clone was seen just once. V usage is TRBV7-8 and J usage is TRBJ1-5; unclear D gene. Trimming removed 5 bases at V and 1 base at J, with 15 bases between. The CDR3 length is 16 residues. Germline V gene lookup returns CDR1 SGHVS and CDR2 FQNEAQ. In nucleotides, the CDR3 is TGTGCCAGCAGCCCACAGAGGGTGGGAAGCAATCAGCCCCAGCATTTT. Encoded protein: CASSPQRVGSNQPQHF.

The V call is TRBV11-1, the J call TRBJ2-1, with TRBD2 matching over 9 bases. V trimming: 7 bases; J trimming: 3 bases; junction bases outside the gene matches: 7. Per germline, CDR1 SGHAT and CDR2 FQDESV (reference sequence). This CDR3 comprises 15 residues. CDR3 amino acids: CASIGREGYYNEQFF. Written as DNA, the CDR3 is TGTGCCAGCATCGGGCGGGAGGGGTACTACAATGAGCAGTTCTTC.

The chain links TRBV6-1 to TRBJ1-5; 11 positions match TRBD1. J was trimmed by 6 bases and V by 2 bases; bases with no gene match: 3. The germline V gene encodes CDR1 MNHNS and CDR2 SASEGT. The CDR3 is 15 amino acids. The DNA for the CDR3 is TGTGCCAGCAGTGAAATGGGACAGGGGGGTCAGCCCCAGCATTTT. It translates to CASSEMGQGGQPQHF.

This clone was detected once. As DNA, the CDR3 is TGTGCCAGTAGTCCACAGGGGACCTACGAGCAGTACTTC. Encoded protein: CASSPQGTYEQYF. The chain uses TRBV19 and TRBJ2-7; 7 positions agree with TRBD1. The CDR3 sequence is 13 residues long. V dropped 5 bases and J dropped 2; count of bases not matched to a gene: 3. Germline V gene sequence: CDR1 LNHDA, CDR2 SQIVND (reference sequence).

The CDR3 loop reads CATSSPRDRGIEPQHF. CDR3 sequence (DNA): TGTGCCACCAGCAGCCCCAGGGACAGGGGGATTGAGCCCCAGCATTTT. This chain uses TRBV15 with TRBJ1-5, with 11 bases fitting TRBD1. With 3 bases clipped from V and 8 bases from J, the junction kept 9 bases outside the gene matches. The length of the CDR3 is 16 residues. The germline gives CDR1 LNHNV, CDR2 YYDKDF (reference sequence).

This chain joins TRBV11-2 and TRBJ1-1; D possibly corresponds to TRBD1 (5 bases). Germline CDR1 and CDR2: SGHAT and FQNNGV. The CDR3 is made up of 17 amino acids. Between the trimmed V and J ends, which lost 2 bases and 1 base, there was a span of 17 bases. In DNA, the CDR3 is TGTGCCAGCAGCTTAATCGGCATGACAGCGAAGAACACTGAAGCTTTCTTT. As protein: CASSLIGMTAKNTEAFF.

The CDR3 DNA reads TGCACCAGCAGCCCTATCCCGGGACAGAGCTACGAGCAGTACTTC. This translates into CTSSPIPGQSYEQYF. V usage is TRBV1 and J usage is TRBJ2-7; TRBD1 is the table's D call and was not checked against the DNA. TRBV1 is a pseudogene segment. This CDR3 is built from 15 residues.

The chain carries TRBV2 and TRBJ2-2, with D hard to call. V was clipped by 10 bases and J by 1 base, with 10 bases between them. Germline-derived CDR1 and CDR2 are SNHLY and FYNNEI. The CDR3 spans 13 residues. CDR3 nucleotides: TGTGCCACCTCGTTATTGAACACCGGGGAGCTGTTTTTT. This translates into CATSLLNTGELFF.

The chain uses TRBV11-2 and TRBJ1-3, with D maybe TRBD1 (6 bases). This CDR3 spans 15 amino acids. Per germline, CDR1 SGHAT and CDR2 FQNNGV. Trimming shortened V by 4 bases and J by 2 bases, and 12 bases separated the two germline ends. CDR3 in DNA: TGTGCCAGCAGCTCACAGGGTATCGCTGGAAACACCATATATTTT. Translated, it gives CASSSQGIAGNTIYF.

For the CDR3, the DNA is TGTGCCAGCAGCTTATGGCTCATGACAGACTACGAGCAGTACTTC. Translating gives CASSLWLMTDYEQYF. This chain uses TRBV7-9 with TRBJ2-7; a possible D gene is TRBD1 (5 bases). CDR3 length equals 15 residues. Trimming cost V 2 bases and J 3 bases, with 14 bases left between them. Germline V gene data show CDR1 as SEHNR and CDR2 as FQNEAQ (reference sequence).

This chain links TRBV27 with TRBJ1-2; 12 bases are a match to TRBD1. This CDR3 is 15 amino acids long. CDR1 and CDR2 (germline): MNHEY, SMNVEV (reference sequence). With 5 bases clipped from V and 4 bases from J, the junction kept 5 bases outside the gene matches. CDR3 in amino acids: CASSPGTGGAYGYTF. CDR3 nucleotides: TGTGCCAGCAGTCCGGGGACAGGGGGCGCCTATGGCTACACCTTC.

This chain links TRBV9 with TRBJ1-1; TRBD1 is a possible D gene (6 bases). Trimming cost V 5 bases and J 6 bases, with 14 bases left between them. CDR1 SGDLS and CDR2 YYNGEE come from the germline V gene. The CDR3 spans 13 residues. The CDR3 region is CASRGHQGAEAFF. The CDR3 nucleotides are TGTGCCAGCAGGGGACACCAGGGAGCTGAAGCTTTCTTT.

The rearrangement joins TRBV6-5 to TRBJ1-6, with no clear D. Per germline, CDR1 MNHEY and CDR2 SVGAGI. The V and J ends lost 6 bases and 10 bases respectively, with 10 bases between them. The CDR3 runs to 12 residues. This CDR3 is CASRLRGSPLHF. CDR3 in DNA: TGTGCCAGCAGATTACGGGGATCACCCCTCCACTTT.

This rearrangement joins TRBV2 to TRBJ2-3; TRBD2 might be the D (5 bases). Germline V gives CDR1 SNHLY, CDR2 FYNNEI. This CDR3 is built from 12 residues. The ends were cut back, 6 bases at V and 4 bases at J, with 8 bases in the middle. The CDR3 is CASREEADTQYF. The CDR3 bases are TGTGCCAGCAGAGAGGAGGCAGATACGCAGTATTTT.

This clone was seen a single time. The rearrangement uses TRBV30 and TRBJ1-2; 8 positions agree with TRBD1. Germline V CDR1 and CDR2: GTSNPN, SVGIG (reference sequence). V dropped 1 base and J dropped 6; count of bases not matched to a gene: 7. CDR3 size: 14 residues. CDR3 in DNA: TGTGCCTGGAGTGCAAGGACAGGGAGAAATGGCTACACCTTC. Translating gives CAWSARTGRNGYTF.

The chain combines TRBV19 with TRBJ1-1; D gene uncertain. CDR1 and CDR2 (germline): LNHDA, SQIVND (reference sequence). The CDR3 sequence is 14 residues long. The V gene lost 7 bases and the J gene lost 0 bases, with 12 bases spanning the gap. The CDR3 loop reads CASTPSSMNTEAFF. The DNA for the CDR3 is TGTGCCAGTACCCCCAGTTCGATGAACACTGAAGCTTTCTTT. Drawing the rest from reference TRBV19 and TRBJ1-1, the complete variable domain is DGGITQSPKYLFRKEGQNVTLSCEQNLNHDAMYWYRQDPGQGLRLIYYSQIVNDFQKGDIAEGYSVSREKKESFPLTVTSAQKNPTAFYLCASTPSSMNTEAFFGQGTRLTVV.

The genes are TRBV5-1 and TRBJ1-1; no clear D gene. With 4 bases removed from V and 9 bases from J, the gap between germline ends came to 10 bases. CDR3 length: 11 amino acids. Germline V gives CDR1 SGHRS, CDR2 YFSETQ. CDR3 coding DNA: TGCGCCAGCAGCCTAGCCCGAAAAGCTTTCTTT. Translated: CASSLARKAFF.

This chain links TRBV6-1 with TRBJ2-1, with D tentatively TRBD1 (5 bases). The CDR3 sequence is 15 residues long. In germline, CDR1 is MNHNS, CDR2 SASEGT. Trimming pared 5 bases from V and 6 bases from J, leaving 17 bases between. DNA of the CDR3: TGTGCCAGCAGTTGGACACCCAAGAAGGGCAATGAGCAGTTCTTC. Protein product: CASSWTPKKGNEQFF.

V is TRBV11-2 and J is TRBJ1-1, with a weak D call TRBD1 (5 bases). V was clipped by 4 bases and J by 0 bases, with 21 bases between them. CDR1 and CDR2 (germline): SGHAT, FQNNGV. The CDR3 contains 18 residues. The CDR3 loop reads CASSSTNIQAYMNTEAFF. The CDR3 nucleotides read TGTGCCAGCAGCTCAACAAACATACAGGCCTACATGAACACTGAAGCTTTCTTT.

This chain links TRBV7-2 with TRBJ2-7; TRBD2 matches at 8 bases. CDR1 SGHTA and CDR2 FQGNSA come from the germline V gene. The CDR3 contains 15 residues. V shed 6 bases, J shed 0 bases, and the junction held 7 bases outside the gene matches. Written as DNA, the CDR3 is TGTGCCAGCAGTACTACCGGGACTAGCTCCTACGAGCAGTACTTC. It encodes CASSTTGTSSYEQYF.

The chain employs TRBV25-1 and TRBJ1-2, with 10 nucleotides matching TRBD1. Losses at the gene ends were 8 bases for V and 4 bases for J; bases not matched to a gene: 4. Germline assignment: CDR1 MGHDK and CDR2 SYGVNS. The CDR3 is 13 residues long. CDR3 sequence reads: CASGTGDGYGYTF. The CDR3, as DNA: TGTGCCAGCGGGACAGGGGATGGCTATGGCTACACCTTC.

This chain uses TRBV6-1 with TRBJ1-4; 7 bases align to TRBD1. The CDR3 sequence is 12 residues long. Germline CDR1 MNHNS, CDR2 SASEGT. V trimming: 8 bases; J trimming: 8 bases; junction bases outside the gene matches: 5. The CDR3 DNA sequence: TGTGCCAGCGGTAGACAGGGCGAAAAACTGTTTTTT. Translating it yields CASGRQGEKLFF.

This clone was counted once. The chain joins TRBV27 to TRBJ2-1; 8 nucleotides match TRBD2. The CDR3 totals 15 residues. V shed 6 bases, J shed 0 bases, and the junction held 4 bases outside the gene matches. The V gene's germline CDR1 is MNHEY and CDR2 SMNVEV (reference sequence). The CDR3 reads CASSLSGTSYNEQFF. The CDR3 nucleotides read TGTGCCAGCAGCCTTAGCGGGACCTCCTACAATGAGCAGTTCTTC.

This chain connects TRBV6-5 to TRBJ2-1, with 8 bases fitting TRBD1. The CDR3 is 15 amino acids. J gave up 4 bases and V 5 bases, and 7 bases lay outside the gene matches. Germline V gene lookup returns CDR1 MNHEY and CDR2 SVGAGI. CDR3 sequence reads: CASSTDRAQYNEQFF. CDR3 nucleotides: TGTGCCAGCAGTACGGACAGGGCCCAATACAATGAGCAGTTCTTC.

The chain is built from TRBV6-1 and TRBJ2-3; TRBD1 is a possible D gene (6 bases). V lost 7 bases and J 1 base, leaving 9 bases between the germline ends. The length of the CDR3 is 13 residues. Germline loops: CDR1 MNHNS, CDR2 SASEGT. CDR3 amino acids: CASTGHRTDTQYF. The CDR3 nucleotides read TGTGCCAGCACGGGACATCGCACAGATACGCAGTATTTT.